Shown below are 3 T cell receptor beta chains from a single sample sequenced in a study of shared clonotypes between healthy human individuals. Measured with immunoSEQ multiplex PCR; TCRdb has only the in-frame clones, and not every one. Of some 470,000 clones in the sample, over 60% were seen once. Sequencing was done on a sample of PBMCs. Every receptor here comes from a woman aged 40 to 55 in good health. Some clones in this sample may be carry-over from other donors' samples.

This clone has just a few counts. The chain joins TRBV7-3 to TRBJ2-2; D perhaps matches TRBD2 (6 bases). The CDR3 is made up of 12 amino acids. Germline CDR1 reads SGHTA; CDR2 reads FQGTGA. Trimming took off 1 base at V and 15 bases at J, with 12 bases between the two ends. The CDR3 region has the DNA TGTGCCAGCAGCTTAAATGGAGGGTTGATGTTTTTT. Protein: CASSLNGGLMFF. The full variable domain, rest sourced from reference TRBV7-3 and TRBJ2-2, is GAGVSQTPSNKVTEKGKYVELRCDPISGHTALYWYRQSLGQGPEFLIYFQGTGAADDSGLPNDRFFAVRPEGSVSTLKIQRTERGDSAVYLCASSLNGGLMFFGEGSRLTVL.

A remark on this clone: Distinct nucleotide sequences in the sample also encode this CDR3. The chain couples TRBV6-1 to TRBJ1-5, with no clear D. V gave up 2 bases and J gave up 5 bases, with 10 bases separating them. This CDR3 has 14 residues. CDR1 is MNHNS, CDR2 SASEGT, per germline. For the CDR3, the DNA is TGTGCCAGCAGTGAATTAGGGCACTATCAGCCCCAGCATTTT. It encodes CASSELGHYQPQHF.

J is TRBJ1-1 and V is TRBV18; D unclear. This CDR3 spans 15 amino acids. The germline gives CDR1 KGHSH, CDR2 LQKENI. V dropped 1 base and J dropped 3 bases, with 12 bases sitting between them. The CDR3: CASSPRPGFDTEAFF. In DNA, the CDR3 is TGTGCCAGCTCACCACGGCCGGGGTTTGACACTGAAGCTTTCTTT. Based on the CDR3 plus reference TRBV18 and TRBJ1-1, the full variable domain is NAGVMQNPRHLVRRRGQEARLRCSPMKGHSHVYWYRQLPEEGLKFMVYLQKENIIDESGMPKERFSAEFPKEGPSILRIQQVVRGDSAAYFCASSPRPGFDTEAFFGQGTRLTVV.